This T cell receptor (beta chain) was sequenced in a study of T cell changes during pregnancy in multiple sclerosis (dated by TCRdb to the late 2010s). Some background on the complete study: The study looked at changes in the T cell repertoire across pregnancy in women with multiple sclerosis.

Of note for this clone: No cognate antigen has been identified for it. The record has no base qualities; no much larger clone is one base away.

The germline V gene encodes CDR1 SGHNT and CDR2 YYREEE (reference sequence). Clipping removes 1 base from V and 4 bases from J, with 6 as the unmatched junction base count. Including cysteine and phenylalanine, the CDR3 has 15 amino acids. Left in the record is the CDR3 DNA by itself, 45 bases read in frame from the first base. The library was obtained by the immunoSEQ multiplex PCR assay. In its TCRdb copy, this immuneACCESS table keeps in-frame sequences only and misses some clones. Where compared with another copy, unresolved V genes explain less than half of these, and the others have no known cause. Here the sample has 38,000 or so clones; roughly 92% occur a single time. The top ten hold 0.95% to 1.5% of the sample.

The V and J segments used are TRBV5-4 and TRBJ2-3; 7 nucleotides in the junction match TRBD1. The source of this sequence is a female donor with multiple sclerosis, enrolled in a pregnancy study. The sequenced sample was peripheral blood, obtained before pregnancy. The CDR3 protein: CASSLKTTGADTQYF. The DNA is TGTGCCAGCAGCTTGAAGACTACAGGGGCAGATACGCAGTATTTT.